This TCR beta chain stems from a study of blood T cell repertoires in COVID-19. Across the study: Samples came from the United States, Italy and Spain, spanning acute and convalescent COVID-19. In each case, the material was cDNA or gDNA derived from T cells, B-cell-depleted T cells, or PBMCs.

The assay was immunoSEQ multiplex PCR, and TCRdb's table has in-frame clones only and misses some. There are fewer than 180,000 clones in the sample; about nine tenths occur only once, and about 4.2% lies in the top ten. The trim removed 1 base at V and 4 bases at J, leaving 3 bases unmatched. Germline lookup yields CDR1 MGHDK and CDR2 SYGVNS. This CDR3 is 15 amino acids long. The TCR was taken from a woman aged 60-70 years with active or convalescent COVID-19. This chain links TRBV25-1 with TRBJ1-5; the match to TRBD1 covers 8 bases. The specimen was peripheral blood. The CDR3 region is CASSELGTGNQPQHF. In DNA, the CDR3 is TGTGCCAGCAGTGAATTAGGGACAGGAAATCAGCCCCAGCATTTT.